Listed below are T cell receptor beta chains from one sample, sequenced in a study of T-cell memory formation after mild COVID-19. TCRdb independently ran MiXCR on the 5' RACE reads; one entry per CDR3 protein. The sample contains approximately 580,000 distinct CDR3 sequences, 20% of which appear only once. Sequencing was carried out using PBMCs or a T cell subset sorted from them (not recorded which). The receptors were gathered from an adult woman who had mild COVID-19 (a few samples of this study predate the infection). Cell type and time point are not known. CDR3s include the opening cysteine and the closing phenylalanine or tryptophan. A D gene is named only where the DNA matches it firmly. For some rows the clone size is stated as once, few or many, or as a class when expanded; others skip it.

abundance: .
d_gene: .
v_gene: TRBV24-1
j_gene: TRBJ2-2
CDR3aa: CATSERAGLNTGELFF
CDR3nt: TGTGCCACCAGTGAGAGGGCCGGGTTGAACACCGGGGAGCTGTTTTTT

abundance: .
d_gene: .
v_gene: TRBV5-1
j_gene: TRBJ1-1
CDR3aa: CASSLAGVLGTEAFF
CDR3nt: TGCGCCAGCAGCTTGGCCGGCGTATTAGGCACTGAAGCTTTCTTT

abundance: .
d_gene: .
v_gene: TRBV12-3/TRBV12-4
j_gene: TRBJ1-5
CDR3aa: CASRPNQGHQPQHF
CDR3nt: TGTGCCAGCAGACCCAACCAGGGGCATCAGCCCCAGCATTTT

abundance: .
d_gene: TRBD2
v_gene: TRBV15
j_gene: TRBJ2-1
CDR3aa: CATSRDAGGVYNEQFF
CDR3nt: TGTGCCACCAGCAGAGATGCGGGGGGGGTCTACAATGAGCAGTTCTTC

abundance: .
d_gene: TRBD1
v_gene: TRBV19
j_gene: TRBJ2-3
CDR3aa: CASSIGLSPTGGYTDTQYF
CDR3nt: TGTGCCAGTAGTATAGGACTATCCCCGACAGGGGGATACACAGATACGCAGTATTTT

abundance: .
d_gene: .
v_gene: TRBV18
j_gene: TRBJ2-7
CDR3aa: CASSPDSISYEQYF
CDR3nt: TGTGCCAGCTCACCCGACTCAATCTCCTACGAGCAGTACTTC

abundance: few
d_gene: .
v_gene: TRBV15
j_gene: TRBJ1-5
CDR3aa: CATSRDRGGRSQPQHF
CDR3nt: TGTGCCACCAGCAGAGATCGGGGGGGCAGGAGCCAGCCCCAGCATTTT

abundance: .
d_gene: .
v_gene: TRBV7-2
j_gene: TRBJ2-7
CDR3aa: CASSLRGSSSYEQYF
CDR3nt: TGTGCCAGCAGCTTACGGGGGAGTAGCTCCTACGAGCAGTACTTC

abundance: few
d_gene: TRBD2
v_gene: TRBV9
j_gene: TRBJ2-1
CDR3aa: CASSVGGTSGINEQFF
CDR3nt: TGTGCCAGCAGCGTTGGTGGGACTAGCGGGATCAATGAGCAGTTCTTC

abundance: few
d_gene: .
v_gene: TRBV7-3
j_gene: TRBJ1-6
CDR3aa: CASSDRITNSPLHF
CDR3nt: TGTGCCAGCAGCGACAGGATTACCAATTCACCCCTCCACTTT

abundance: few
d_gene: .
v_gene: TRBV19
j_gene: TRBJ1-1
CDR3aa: CASTSAGLITEAFF
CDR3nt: TGTGCCAGTACGTCGGCAGGGTTGATCACTGAAGCTTTCTTT

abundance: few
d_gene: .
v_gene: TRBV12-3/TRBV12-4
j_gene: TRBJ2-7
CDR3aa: CASSGRTASSYEQYF
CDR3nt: TGTGCCAGCAGTGGTCGGACGGCCAGCTCCTACGAGCAGTACTTC

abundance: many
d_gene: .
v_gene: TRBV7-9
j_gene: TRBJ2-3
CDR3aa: CASTGTDTQYF
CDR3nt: TGTGCCAGCACCGGCACAGATACGCAGTATTTT

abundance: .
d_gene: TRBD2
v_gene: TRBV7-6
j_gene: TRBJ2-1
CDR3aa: CASSLDSGSFYEQFF
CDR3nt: TGTGCCAGCAGCTTAGATAGCGGGAGTTTCTATGAGCAGTTCTTC

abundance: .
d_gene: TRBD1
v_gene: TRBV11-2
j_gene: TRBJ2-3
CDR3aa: CASSLDREADTQYF
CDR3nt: TGTGCCAGCAGTTTGGACAGGGAGGCAGATACGCAGTATTTT

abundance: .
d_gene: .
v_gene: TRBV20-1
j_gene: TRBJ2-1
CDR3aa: CSASYRTRPYNEQFF
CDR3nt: TGCAGTGCTAGTTACAGGACACGGCCCTACAATGAGCAGTTCTTC

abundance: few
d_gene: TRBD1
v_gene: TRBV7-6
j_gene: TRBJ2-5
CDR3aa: CASSLAGGGQGQTQYF
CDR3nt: TGTGCCAGCAGCTTAGCCGGAGGAGGACAGGGACAGACCCAGTACTTC

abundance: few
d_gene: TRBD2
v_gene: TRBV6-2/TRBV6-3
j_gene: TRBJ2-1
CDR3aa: CASSRSGLAIDEGSNEQFF
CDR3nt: TGTGCCAGCAGTCGATCGGGACTAGCGATCGATGAAGGTTCTAATGAGCAGTTCTTC

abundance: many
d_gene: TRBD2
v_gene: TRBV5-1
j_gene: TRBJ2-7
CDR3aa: CASSPGTSGYEQYF
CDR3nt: TGTGCCAGCAGCCCCGGGACTAGCGGCTACGAGCAGTACTTC

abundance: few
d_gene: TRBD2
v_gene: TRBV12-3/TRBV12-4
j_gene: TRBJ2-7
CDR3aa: CASTDSSGGSYEQYF
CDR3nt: TGTGCCAGCACTGATTCTAGCGGGGGCTCCTACGAGCAGTACTTC

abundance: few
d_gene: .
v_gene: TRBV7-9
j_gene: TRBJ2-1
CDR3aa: CASSNGVTQFF
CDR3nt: TGTGCCAGCAGCAATGGGGTGACCCAGTTCTTC

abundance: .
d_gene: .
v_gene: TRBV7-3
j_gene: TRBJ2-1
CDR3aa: CASSLTIPNEQFF
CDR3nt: TGTGCCAGCAGCTTAACAATTCCTAATGAGCAGTTCTTC

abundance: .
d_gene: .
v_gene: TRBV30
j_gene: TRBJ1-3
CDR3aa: CAWTTGGARRSGNTIYF
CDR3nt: TGTGCCTGGACCACCGGGGGTGCCCGTCGCTCTGGAAACACCATATATTTT

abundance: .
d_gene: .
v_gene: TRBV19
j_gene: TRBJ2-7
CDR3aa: CATRESYEQYF
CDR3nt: TGTGCCACCAGGGAGTCCTACGAGCAGTACTTC

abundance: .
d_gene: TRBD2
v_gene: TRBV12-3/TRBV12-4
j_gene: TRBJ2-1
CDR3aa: CASSPGTSGRFKYNEQFF
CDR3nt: TGTGCCAGCAGTCCAGGGACTAGCGGGAGGTTTAAGTACAATGAGCAGTTCTTC

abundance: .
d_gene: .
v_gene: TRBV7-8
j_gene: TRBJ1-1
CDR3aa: CASSVGHFTEAFF
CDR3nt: TGTGCCAGCAGCGTAGGGCACTTCACTGAAGCTTTCTTT

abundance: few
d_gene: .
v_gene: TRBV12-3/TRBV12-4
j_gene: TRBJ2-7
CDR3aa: CASSLASTYEQYF
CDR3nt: TGTGCCAGCAGTTTAGCTTCAACCTACGAGCAGTACTTC

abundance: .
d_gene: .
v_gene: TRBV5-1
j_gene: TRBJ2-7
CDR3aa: CASSLERAGDEQYF
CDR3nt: TGCGCCAGCAGCTTGGAAAGGGCAGGGGACGAGCAGTACTTC

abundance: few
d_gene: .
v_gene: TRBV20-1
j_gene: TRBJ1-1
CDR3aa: CSALYRNTEAFF
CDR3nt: TGCAGTGCTTTGTACCGGAACACTGAAGCTTTCTTT

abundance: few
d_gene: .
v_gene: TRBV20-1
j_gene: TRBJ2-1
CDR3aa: CSARVGVDGEQFF
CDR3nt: TGCAGTGCCCGGGTCGGGGTGGACGGGGAGCAGTTCTTC

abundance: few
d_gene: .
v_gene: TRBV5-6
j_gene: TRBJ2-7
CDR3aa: CASSLIEGYEQYF
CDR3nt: TGTGCCAGCAGCTTGATAGAAGGCTACGAGCAGTACTTC

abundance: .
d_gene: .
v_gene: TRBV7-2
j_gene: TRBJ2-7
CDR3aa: CASSAEWGTYEQYF
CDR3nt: TGTGCCAGCAGCGCCGAATGGGGTACCTACGAGCAGTACTTC

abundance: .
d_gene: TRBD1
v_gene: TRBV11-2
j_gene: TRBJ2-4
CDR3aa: CASSGQGARDDPKNIQYF
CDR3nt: TGTGCCAGCAGTGGACAGGGGGCGCGAGACGACCCCAAAAACATTCAGTACTTC

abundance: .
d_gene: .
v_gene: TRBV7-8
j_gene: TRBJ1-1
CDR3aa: CASSPRGAMNTQAFF
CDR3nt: TGTGCCAGCAGCCCCAGAGGCGCAATGAACACTCAAGCTTTCTTT

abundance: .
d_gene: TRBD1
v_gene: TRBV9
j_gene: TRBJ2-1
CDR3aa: CASSVTTGFDEQFF
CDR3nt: TGTGCCAGCAGCGTCACGACAGGGTTCGATGAGCAGTTCTTC

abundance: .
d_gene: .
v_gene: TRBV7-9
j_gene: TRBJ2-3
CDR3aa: CASSTRDGAGDTQYF
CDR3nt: TGTGCCAGCAGCACCAGGGACGGGGCCGGAGATACGCAGTATTTT

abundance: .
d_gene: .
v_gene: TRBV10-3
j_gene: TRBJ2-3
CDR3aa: CAIRLQGKGTDTQYF
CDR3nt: TGTGCCATCAGGTTACAGGGAAAGGGTACAGATACGCAGTATTTT

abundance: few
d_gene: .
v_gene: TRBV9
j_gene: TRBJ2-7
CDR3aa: CASSVRPSYEQYF
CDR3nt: TGTGCCAGCAGCGTAAGACCGAGCTACGAGCAGTACTTC

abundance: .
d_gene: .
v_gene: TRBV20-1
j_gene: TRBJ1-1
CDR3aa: CSARDRVGNTEAFF
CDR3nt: TGCAGTGCTAGAGACAGGGTCGGGAACACTGAAGCTTTCTTT

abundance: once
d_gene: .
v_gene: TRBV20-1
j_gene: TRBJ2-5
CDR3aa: CSARGTNLQETQYF
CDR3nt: TGCAGTGCTAGGGGGACAAACCTACAAGAGACCCAGTACTTC

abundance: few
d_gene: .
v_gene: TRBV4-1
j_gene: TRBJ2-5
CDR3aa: CASSSRTLGETQYF
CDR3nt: TGCGCCAGCAGTTCCCGGACCCTCGGAGAGACCCAGTACTTC

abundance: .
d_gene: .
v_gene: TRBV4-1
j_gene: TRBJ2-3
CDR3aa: CASSQGTNTDTQYF
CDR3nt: TGCGCCAGCAGCCAAGGAACTAACACAGATACGCAGTATTTT

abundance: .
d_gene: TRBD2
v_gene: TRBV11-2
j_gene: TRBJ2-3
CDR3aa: CASKALAVPGDTQYF
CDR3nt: TGTGCCAGCAAGGCACTAGCGGTACCAGGAGATACGCAGTATTTT

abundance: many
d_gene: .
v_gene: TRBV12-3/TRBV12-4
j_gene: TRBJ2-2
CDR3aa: CASSPRQGGDGELFF
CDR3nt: TGTGCCAGCAGTCCTAGACAGGGAGGGGACGGGGAGCTGTTTTTT

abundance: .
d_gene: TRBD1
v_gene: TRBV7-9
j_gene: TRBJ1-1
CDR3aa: CASSLTGTGREAFF
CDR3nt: TGTGCCAGCAGCTTAACTGGGACAGGGAGGGAAGCTTTCTTT

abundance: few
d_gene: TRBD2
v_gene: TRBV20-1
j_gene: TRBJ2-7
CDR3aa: CSAASGGASEQYF
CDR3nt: TGCAGTGCTGCCAGCGGGGGGGCGTCCGAGCAGTACTTC

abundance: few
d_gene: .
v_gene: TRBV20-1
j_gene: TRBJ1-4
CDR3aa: CSAALRPDLSTSEKLFF
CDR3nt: TGCAGTGCTGCACTTCGTCCGGATCTCTCAACTAGTGAAAAACTGTTTTTT

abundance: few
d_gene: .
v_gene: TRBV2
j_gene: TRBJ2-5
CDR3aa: CASSELLETQYF
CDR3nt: TGTGCCAGCAGTGAACTTTTGGAGACCCAGTACTTC

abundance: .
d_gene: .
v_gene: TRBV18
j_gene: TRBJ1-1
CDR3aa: CASSPVENTEAFF
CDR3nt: TGTGCCAGCTCACCAGTAGAGAACACTGAAGCTTTCTTT

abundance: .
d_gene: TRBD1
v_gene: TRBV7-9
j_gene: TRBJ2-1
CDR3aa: CASSRPGQVLNEQFF
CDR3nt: TGTGCCAGCAGCAGACCGGGACAGGTGCTCAATGAGCAGTTCTTC

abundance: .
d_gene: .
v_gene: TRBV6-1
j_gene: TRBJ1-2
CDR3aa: CAASPGVVNRYTF
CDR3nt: TGTGCCGCCTCCCCCGGGGTAGTGAATCGCTACACCTTC

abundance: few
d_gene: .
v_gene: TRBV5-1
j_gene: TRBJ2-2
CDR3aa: CASSLPGVDGELFF
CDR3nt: TGCGCCAGCAGCTTACCGGGGGTGGACGGGGAGCTGTTTTTT

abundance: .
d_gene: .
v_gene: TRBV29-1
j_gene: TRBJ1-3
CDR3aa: CSVGQYSGNTIYF
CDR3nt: TGCAGCGTTGGACAGTACTCTGGAAACACCATATATTTT